This T cell receptor (beta chain) comes out of a study of blood T cell repertoires in COVID-19. Study as a whole: The samples span acute and convalescent COVID-19 from the United States, Italy and Spain.

Profiled with immunoSEQ multiplex PCR; TCRdb holds only in-frame clones, not every one. The profile shows 70,000 or so clones, 78% of them singletons. V gave up 6 bases and J gave up 0 bases, with 6 bases separating them. Per germline, CDR1 KGHSH and CDR2 LQKENI. The CDR3 totals 12 residues. The genes are TRBV18 and TRBJ2-7; perhaps TRBD2 as D (5 bases). The receptor's source is a human donor in a cohort sampled during active COVID-19. The sample consisted of peripheral blood. The CDR3 loop reads CASSRGSYEQYF. The CDR3 DNA reads as TGTGCCAGCTCTCGGGGCTCCTACGAGCAGTACTTC.